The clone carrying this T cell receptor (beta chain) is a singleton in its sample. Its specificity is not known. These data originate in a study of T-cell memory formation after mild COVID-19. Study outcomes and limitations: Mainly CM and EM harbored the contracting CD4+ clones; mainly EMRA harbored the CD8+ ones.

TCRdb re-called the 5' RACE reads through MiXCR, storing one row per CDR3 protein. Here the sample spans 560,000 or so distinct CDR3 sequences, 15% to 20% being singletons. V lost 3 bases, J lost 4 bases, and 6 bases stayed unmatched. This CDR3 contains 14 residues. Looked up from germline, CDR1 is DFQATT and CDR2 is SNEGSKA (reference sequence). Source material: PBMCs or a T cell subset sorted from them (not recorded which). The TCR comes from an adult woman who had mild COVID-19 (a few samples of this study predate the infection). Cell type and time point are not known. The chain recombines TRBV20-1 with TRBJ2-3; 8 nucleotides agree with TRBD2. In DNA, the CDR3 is TGCAGTGCTAGCCCAGCGGGGGTTCCAGATACGCAGTATTTT. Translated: CSASPAGVPDTQYF.